A selection of T cell receptor beta chains follows, all from one sample in a study of blood T cell repertoires in COVID-19. Some clones are missing from TCRdb's copy, which holds only in-frame ones; the method was immunoSEQ multiplex PCR. The sample yields about 270,000 clones, around nine tenths seen once. The sample consisted of peripheral blood. The origin of the receptors is a middle-aged man with active or convalescent COVID-19. Each CDR3 is given with its conserved first and last residue. D genes are given only for firm matches. Only some rows state a clone size, as once, few, many or a class for expanded clones.

size: .; D: .; V: TRBV2; J: TRBJ2-7; DNA: TGTGCCAGCAGTGAAGTGAGCTCCTACGAGCAGTACTTC; CDR3: CASSEVSSYEQYF
size: .; D: .; V: TRBV28; J: TRBJ1-4; DNA: TGTGCCAGCAGTCCTCCAGGGGAAAAACTGTTTTTT; CDR3: CASSPPGEKLFF
size: .; D: TRBD1; V: TRBV6-5; J: TRBJ1-2; DNA: TGTGCCAGCAGTTACGGGACAGGACCTAACTATGGCTACACCTTC; CDR3: CASSYGTGPNYGYTF
size: .; D: TRBD2; V: TRBV9; J: TRBJ2-1; DNA: TGTGCCAGCAGCGTTTTAGCGGGAGGGCCGGGCAATGAGCAGTTCTTC; CDR3: CASSVLAGGPGNEQFF
size: .; D: .; V: TRBV5-1; J: TRBJ1-1; DNA: TGCGCCAGCAGCTTGGTGGCAGGGGTTAACACTGAAGCTTTCTTT; CDR3: CASSLVAGVNTEAFF
size: .; D: TRBD1; V: TRBV5-1; J: TRBJ2-1; DNA: TGCGCCAGCAGCTCGGGACAGGGGGCTTCGAATGAGCAGTTCTTC; CDR3: CASSSGQGASNEQFF
size: once; D: .; V: TRBV11-3; J: TRBJ1-6; DNA: TGTGCCAGCAGCTTAGTTCGCGAGGGCGACGGGTATTCACCCCTCCACTTT; CDR3: CASSLVREGDGYSPLHF
size: .; D: TRBD2; V: TRBV24-1; J: TRBJ2-1; DNA: TGTGCCACCAGTCTCGGGGGGGAAAATGAGCAGTTCTTC; CDR3: CATSLGGENEQFF
size: .; D: .; V: TRBV27; J: TRBJ1-2; DNA: TGTGCCAGCAGTCTCCGGGACACCCGCTATGGCTACACCTTC; CDR3: CASSLRDTRYGYTF
size: .; D: .; V: TRBV19; J: TRBJ1-3; DNA: TGTGCCAGTAGTTCGCCACCTACAGGGAGACACACCATATATTTT; CDR3: CASSSPPTGRHTIYF
size: .; D: .; V: TRBV11-2; J: TRBJ2-5; DNA: TGTGCCAGCAGCTTAGGGAGGGGCGAGACCCAGTACTTC; CDR3: CASSLGRGETQYF
size: .; D: TRBD1; V: TRBV28; J: TRBJ1-6; DNA: TGTGCCAGCAGTTCACCGGGACAGGTATCCTCACCCCTCCACTTT; CDR3: CASSSPGQVSSPLHF
size: .; D: .; V: TRBV7-6; J: TRBJ2-1; DNA: TGTGCCAGCATTCCTTCCCCCGGTAGGACTCACCGCTACAATGAGCAGTTCTTC; CDR3: CASIPSPGRTHRYNEQFF
size: .; D: .; V: TRBV19; J: TRBJ2-7; DNA: TGTGCCAGTAGTGGTGGAGGCATCGAGCAGTACTTC; CDR3: CASSGGGIEQYF
size: .; D: .; V: TRBV14; J: TRBJ1-2; DNA: TGTGCCAGCAGCCAAGGAGGAGGACTGAGTAACTATGGCTACACCTTC; CDR3: CASSQGGGLSNYGYTF
size: .; D: .; V: TRBV20-1; J: TRBJ2-1; DNA: TGCAGTGCTAGTGATGCGGCGGGCGAGGCTCAGTTCTTC; CDR3: CSASDAAGEAQFF
size: .; D: .; V: TRBV27; J: TRBJ2-5; DNA: TGTGCCAGCAGCCCGATGACAGAAGAGACCCAGTACTTC; CDR3: CASSPMTEETQYF
size: .; D: .; V: TRBV29-1; J: TRBJ1-5; DNA: TGCAGCGTTGGAGTGGGGCTATCTGCTGGACAGCCCCAGCATTTT; CDR3: CSVGVGLSAGQPQHF
size: .; D: .; V: TRBV10-3; J: TRBJ1-2; DNA: TGTGCCTCGTGGACAGATCTTAGACCGAACTATGGCTACACCTTC; CDR3: CASWTDLRPNYGYTF
size: .; D: TRBD1; V: TRBV6-5; J: TRBJ1-2; DNA: TGTGCCAGCAGGACCGGGACAGGGGAAGGCTACACCTTC; CDR3: CASRTGTGEGYTF
size: .; D: TRBD2; V: TRBV27; J: TRBJ2-3; DNA: TGTGCCAGCAGTTTAACCATAGCGGGGACCACAGATACGCAGTATTTT; CDR3: CASSLTIAGTTDTQYF
size: .; D: .; V: TRBV2; J: TRBJ2-2; DNA: TGTGCCAGTAGTCAGGGCGAAACCGGGGAGCTGTTTTTT; CDR3: CASSQGETGELFF
size: .; D: .; V: TRBV6-5; J: TRBJ2-3; DNA: TGTGCCAGCAGCTCAACAGGGTCTCTCACAGATACGCAGTATTTT; CDR3: CASSSTGSLTDTQYF
size: .; D: TRBD2; V: TRBV10-3; J: TRBJ2-2; DNA: TGTGCCATCAGGCAGACTAGCGGGAACACCGGGGAGCTGTTTTTT; CDR3: CAIRQTSGNTGELFF
size: .; D: TRBD2; V: TRBV4-1; J: TRBJ2-1; DNA: TGCGCCAGCAGCCAACCTAGCGGAGTCTACAATGAGCAGTTCTTC; CDR3: CASSQPSGVYNEQFF
size: .; D: .; V: TRBV11-3; J: TRBJ2-2; DNA: TGTGCCAGCAGCTTAGGAGAGTCCCCCGGGGAGCTGTTTTTT; CDR3: CASSLGESPGELFF
size: once; D: .; V: TRBV24-1; J: TRBJ1-2; DNA: TGTGCCACCAGTGAATCAGGGTACGATGGCTACACCTTC; CDR3: CATSESGYDGYTF
size: .; D: TRBD2; V: TRBV9; J: TRBJ2-7; DNA: TGTGCCAGCAGCGTAGACAGCGGGAGGGCCTACGAGCAGTACTTC; CDR3: CASSVDSGRAYEQYF
size: .; D: .; V: TRBV3-1/TRBV3-2; J: TRBJ1-3; DNA: TGTGCCAGCAGTCCACAGCCTAACTCTGGAAACACCATATATTTT; CDR3: CASSPQPNSGNTIYF
size: .; D: .; V: TRBV19; J: TRBJ1-5; DNA: TGTGCCAGTAGTATTAGTTTGTATAGCAATCAGCCCCAGCATTTT; CDR3: CASSISLYSNQPQHF
size: .; D: TRBD2; V: TRBV3-1/TRBV3-2; J: TRBJ2-4; DNA: TGTGCCAGCAGCCAACCCTCCGGGACTAGCGGAAAAAACATTCAGTACTTC; CDR3: CASSQPSGTSGKNIQYF
size: .; D: .; V: TRBV5-1; J: TRBJ1-1; DNA: TGCGCCAGCAGCCAAATTAACACTGAAGCTTTCTTT; CDR3: CASSQINTEAFF
size: .; D: TRBD2; V: TRBV13; J: TRBJ2-3; DNA: TGTGCCAGCACAGGACTAGCGGGAGGTGGCGCAGATACGCAGTATTTT; CDR3: CASTGLAGGGADTQYF
size: .; D: .; V: TRBV5-4; J: TRBJ2-3; DNA: TGTGCCAGCAGCCCCCGAGGAGGAACGGTTAGCACAGATACGCAGTATTTT; CDR3: CASSPRGGTVSTDTQYF
size: .; D: TRBD2; V: TRBV7-3; J: TRBJ2-3; DNA: TGTGCCAGCAGCTTGGGGCTAGCGGCAGATACGCAGTATTTT; CDR3: CASSLGLAADTQYF
size: .; D: .; V: TRBV5-5; J: TRBJ2-7; DNA: TGTGCCAGCAGCTACGAAGGGGGATTCGAGCAGTACTTC; CDR3: CASSYEGGFEQYF
size: .; D: TRBD1; V: TRBV5-1; J: TRBJ1-2; DNA: TGCGCCAGCAGCTCACAGGGACAGGGATATGGCTACACCTTC; CDR3: CASSSQGQGYGYTF
size: .; D: TRBD2; V: TRBV11-3; J: TRBJ2-3; DNA: TGTGCCAGCAGCCCACAAGCGGGAGTCTACTATTTT; CDR3: CASSPQAGVYYF
size: .; D: TRBD1; V: TRBV18; J: TRBJ2-1; DNA: TGTGCCAGCTCACCAAGACAGGGGCCCGACTTTGGGTTCTTC; CDR3: CASSPRQGPDFGFF
size: .; D: TRBD2; V: TRBV2; J: TRBJ2-3; DNA: TGTGCCAGCAGAGCGGGGGGCAACACAGATACGCAGTATTTT; CDR3: CASRAGGNTDTQYF
size: .; D: TRBD1; V: TRBV7-9; J: TRBJ2-7; DNA: TGTGCCAGCAGCTTCCGGGACAGGGATTTTTACGAGCAGTACTTC; CDR3: CASSFRDRDFYEQYF
size: .; D: .; V: TRBV29-1; J: TRBJ2-7; DNA: TGCAGCGTTGGGCAGGGAACCATCTACGAGCAGTACTTC; CDR3: CSVGQGTIYEQYF
size: .; D: .; V: TRBV9; J: TRBJ2-3; DNA: TGTGCCAGCAACTCCGAAGGGGGGGCTAGCACAGATACGCAGTATTTT; CDR3: CASNSEGGASTDTQYF
size: .; D: TRBD1; V: TRBV4-1; J: TRBJ1-3; DNA: TGCGCCAGCAGCCAAGCCAGGGCAGGGGGGCAAATCTCTGGAAACACCATATATTTT; CDR3: CASSQARAGGQISGNTIYF
size: .; D: TRBD1; V: TRBV19; J: TRBJ1-3; DNA: TGTGCCAGTAGTACAACCGGGACAGGGAAAAACACCATATATTTT; CDR3: CASSTTGTGKNTIYF
size: .; D: .; V: TRBV6-5; J: TRBJ1-1; DNA: TGTGCCAGCAGTTACTCTAGGTCCTCGGGCACTGAAGCTTTCTTT; CDR3: CASSYSRSSGTEAFF
size: .; D: .; V: TRBV5-1; J: TRBJ2-3; DNA: TGCGCCAGCAGCTTGGGCAGGGCGGGCACAGATACGCAGTATTTT; CDR3: CASSLGRAGTDTQYF
size: .; D: .; V: TRBV4-1; J: TRBJ2-5; DNA: TGCGCCAGCAGCCAGCTTTCTAAGAAGACCCAGTACTTC; CDR3: CASSQLSKKTQYF